This TCR beta chain is drawn from a study of CD8 T cells in ankylosing spondylitis. Overall study results and limits: It appeared that ankylosing spondylitis blood was characterized by a TCR beta motif of seven or eight highly homologous variants. Reports say disease-linked clones showed up significantly more in matched ankylosing spondylitis synovial fluid.

The CDR3 consists of 16 residues. Unmatched junction bases numbered 6, after V lost 2 bases and J lost 3 bases. Germline V gives CDR1 MGHDK, CDR2 SYGVNS. From the 5' RACE reads, TCRdb called clonotypes with MiXCR, one entry per CDR3 protein. The profile covers about 460,000 distinct CDR3 sequences, with less than 6% appearing a single time and roughly 3.5% taken by the ten largest. This clonotype has a count of ten or more. Its antigen is not identified. V gene TRBV25-1 combines with J gene TRBJ2-2; 7 bases line up with TRBD2. The receptor comes from a male donor with ankylosing spondylitis. The sequencing input was blood, either unsorted or a sorted T cell fraction (not recorded which). In DNA, the CDR3 is TGTGCCAGCAGTGAAGCGGGGGTAGGCGACACCGGGGAGCTGTTTTTT. Amino acids: CASSEAGVGDTGELFF.